A single sample is the source of the 31 T cell receptor beta chains below, sequenced in a study of blood T cells in healthy people across ages. A second 7 to 11 cycle PCR used barcoded and J-beta primers. TCRdb called the 5' RACE reads again in MiXCR, with one record for every CDR3 protein. The sample includes around 500,000 distinct CDR3 sequences, around 50% of them seen just once. The sequencing sample was made of blood. The receptor source for this set is a man at least 80 years old in good health.

This clonotype was seen many times. The genes are TRBV6-5 and TRBJ1-2; no clear D gene. Germline V gene sequence: CDR1 MNHEY, CDR2 SVGAGI. There are 14 residues in the CDR3. Trimming stripped 2 bases from V and 0 bases from J, with 7 bases between. CDR3 in DNA: TGTGCCAGCAGTTACACGATAGCTAACTATGGCTACACCTTC. This gives the protein CASSYTIANYGYTF.

This clonotype was observed many times. The chain carries TRBV6-6 and TRBJ2-7; D is undetermined. This CDR3 region has 11 residues. Trimming cost V 11 bases and J 2 bases, with 10 bases left between them. CDR1 and CDR2 (germline): MNHNY, SVGAGI (reference sequence). The CDR3 sequence is CACGRTYEQYF. CDR3 DNA sequence: TGTGCCTGTGGACGTACCTACGAGCAGTACTTC.

The chain employs TRBV4-3 and TRBJ2-4; D uncertain. The CDR3 is 13 amino acids. Germline values: CDR1 LGHNA, CDR2 YSLEER. The germline V and J ends were trimmed by 0 bases and 7 bases, with 7 bases remaining between them. The CDR3 is CASSQDRSNIQYF. The CDR3 nucleotides are TGCGCCAGCAGCCAAGATCGGAGCAACATTCAGTACTTC.

V usage is TRBV7-8 and J usage is TRBJ2-1, with D possibly being TRBD2 (5 bases). CDR1 and CDR2 (germline): SGHVS, FQNEAQ. V lost 3 bases and J lost 6, with 12 bases in between. The length of the CDR3 is 14 residues. CDR3 loop: CASSFGVIGNEQFF. DNA for the CDR3: TGTGCCAGCAGCTTCGGGGTGATCGGCAATGAGCAGTTCTTC. The full variable domain, with the rest looked up from reference TRBV7-8 and TRBJ2-1, is GAGVSQSPRYKVAKRGQDVALRCDPISGHVSLFWYQQALGQGPEFLTYFQNEAQLDKSGLPSDRFFAERPEGSVSTLKIQRTQQEDSAVYLCASSFGVIGNEQFFGPGTRLTVL.

This chain joins TRBV30 and TRBJ2-1; 10 bases are shared with TRBD2. V shed 2 bases, J shed 5 bases, and the junction held 3 bases outside the gene matches. The CDR3 totals 14 residues. From germline, CDR1 is GTSNPN and CDR2 SVGIG (reference sequence). The CDR3 protein is CAWSTSGAHNEQFF. In DNA, the CDR3 is TGTGCCTGGAGTACTAGCGGGGCCCACAATGAGCAGTTCTTC. The whole variable domain, remainder taken from reference TRBV30 and TRBJ2-1, is SQTIHQWPATLVQPVGSPLSLECTVEGTSNPNLYWYRQAAGRGLQLLFYSVGIGQISSEVPQNLSASRPQDRQFILSSKKLLLSDSGFYLCAWSTSGAHNEQFFGPGTRLTVL.

This chain joins TRBV10-3 and TRBJ2-1; TRBD2 matches 9 bases. Unmatched junction bases numbered 8, after V lost 6 bases and J lost 8 bases. CDR3 length: 14 residues. Per germline, CDR1 ENHRY and CDR2 SYGVKD. The CDR3 loop is CAIRGGRAGDEQFF. The CDR3 DNA reads as TGTGCCATCAGAGGCGGGAGGGCCGGCGATGAGCAGTTCTTC.

This sequence joins TRBV5-1 and TRBJ2-5, with D unclear. Between the trimmed V and J ends, which lost 0 bases and 2 bases, there was a span of 8 bases. This CDR3 spans 14 amino acids. The germline V gene encodes CDR1 SGHRS and CDR2 YFSETQ. Here the CDR3 reads CASSLAAEQETQYF. CDR3 bases: TGCGCCAGCAGCTTGGCCGCGGAGCAAGAGACCCAGTACTTC.

The chain uses TRBV29-1 and TRBJ2-4, with 8 positions matching TRBD1. Germline-derived CDR1 and CDR2 are SQVTM and ANQGSEA. V lost 5 bases to trimming and J lost 1 base; unmatched junction nucleotides: 1. This CDR3 spans 13 amino acids. This chain's CDR3 is CSVQGAAKNIQYF. The CDR3 DNA follows: TGCAGCGTTCAGGGGGCCGCCAAAAACATTCAGTACTTC.

The chain recombines TRBV7-2 with TRBJ2-1, with 7 bases that match TRBD2. The CDR3 has 16 amino acids. Germline V gene data show CDR1 as SGHTA and CDR2 as FQGNSA. Losses at the gene ends were 2 bases for V and 9 bases for J; bases not matched to a gene: 13. CDR3 coding DNA: TGTGCCAGCAGCTTACTTGGCGGGAGTGCCGTTGGTGAGCAGTTCTTC. It codes for CASSLLGGSAVGEQFF.

V gene TRBV5-1 combines with J gene TRBJ1-2; D not certain. From germline, CDR1 is SGHRS and CDR2 YFSETQ. The CDR3 has 14 amino acids. Trimming removed 4 bases at V and 7 bases at J, with 17 bases between. The CDR3 DNA sequence: TGCGCCAGCAGCCAGAAGGCGGACCAGCGTGGCTACACCTTC. Translation gives CASSQKADQRGYTF. Together with reference TRBV5-1 and TRBJ1-2, the CDR3 gives the full variable domain: KAGVTQTPRYLIKTRGQQVTLSCSPISGHRSVSWYQQTPGQGLQFLFEYFSETQRNKGNFPGRFSGRQFSNSRSEMNVSTLELGDSALYLCASSQKADQRGYTFGSGTRLTVV.

This clonotype was found a few times. The chain recombines TRBV10-3 with TRBJ2-1; D is undetermined. CDR1 is ENHRY and CDR2 is SYGVKD in the germline V gene. This CDR3 comprises 13 residues. V was trimmed by 4 bases and J by 3 bases, leaving 7 bases between them. CDR3 bases: TGTGCCATCAGTGGCGCTAGCTACAATGAGCAGTTCTTC. Protein product: CAISGASYNEQFF.

This rearrangement joins TRBV10-3 to TRBJ2-7; 9 bases line up with TRBD1. Germline assignment: CDR1 ENHRY and CDR2 SYGVKD. Losses at the gene ends were 10 bases for V and 3 bases for J; bases not matched to a gene: 4. This CDR3 comprises 12 residues. The CDR3 DNA reads as TGTGCCACCAGGGGACAGGGCTACGAGCAGTACTTC. This codes for CATRGQGYEQYF.

The rearrangement uses TRBV20-1 and TRBJ2-4; 7 positions agree with TRBD2. The end of the DNA is better explained by TRBJ2-7, so the J call may be wrong. This CDR3 contains 15 residues. CDR1 is DFQATT, CDR2 SNEGSKA, per germline (reference sequence). CDR3 in amino acids: CSAREGSGTLYEQYF. In DNA, the CDR3 is TGCAGTGCTAGAGAGGGGAGCGGGACTCTCTACGAGCAGTACTTC.

The rearrangement links TRBV27 to TRBJ1-2; unclear D gene. The germline CDR1 and CDR2 sequences are MNHEY and SMNVEV (reference sequence). This CDR3 comprises 14 residues. V lost 2 bases and J lost 2, with 9 bases in between. As DNA, the CDR3 is TGTGCCAGCAGTTTAGATGGGGAAAACTATGGCTACACCTTC. Its protein is CASSLDGENYGYTF.

The chain recombines TRBV10-1 with TRBJ2-7; 9 positions match TRBD2. V shed 2 bases, J shed 2 bases, and the junction held 4 bases outside the gene matches. This CDR3 has 15 amino acids. Germline assignment: CDR1 WNHNN and CDR2 SYGVQD (reference sequence). This chain's CDR3 is CASSESGRPTYEQYF. The CDR3 DNA reads as TGCGCCAGCAGTGAGAGCGGGAGGCCTACCTACGAGCAGTACTTC.

This chain connects TRBV6-1 to TRBJ2-3; 9 bases agree with TRBD2. The CDR3 extends over 17 amino acids. Trimming took 6 bases from V and 2 from J; bases not matched to a gene: 12. The germline V gene encodes CDR1 MNHNS and CDR2 SASEGT. DNA of the CDR3: TGTGCCAGCAGAAAAATGTTTGCGGGAGGGCCCACAGATACGCAGTATTTT. Its translation: CASRKMFAGGPTDTQYF.

Many counts were recorded for this clonotype. The V call is TRBV6-6, the J call TRBJ1-4; maybe TRBD1 (6 bases). The CDR3 totals 14 residues. Trimming removed 1 base at V and 10 bases at J, with 13 bases between. Germline V lookup: CDR1 MNHNY, CDR2 SVGAGI (reference sequence). The CDR3 nucleotides are TGTGCCAGCAGTTACTTGGACAGATCAGGAAAACTGTTTTTT. This gives the protein CASSYLDRSGKLFF.

The rearrangement links TRBV29-1 to TRBJ2-4, with TRBD2 identical over 7 bases. Germline CDR1 reads SQVTM; CDR2 reads ANQGSEA. This CDR3 is built from 13 residues. V was clipped by 3 bases and J by 5 bases; unmatched bases: 4. The CDR3 DNA reads as TGCAGCGTTGAGGGGGGGTTCCAAAACATTCAGTACTTC. Encoded protein: CSVEGGFQNIQYF. The full variable domain, with the rest looked up from reference TRBV29-1 and TRBJ2-4, is SAVISQKPSRDICQRGTSLTIQCQVDSQVTMMFWYRQQPGQSLTLIATANQGSEATYESGFVIDKFPISRPNLTFSTLTVSNMSPEDSSIYLCSVEGGFQNIQYFGAGTRLSVL.

The chain uses TRBV3-1 and TRBJ1-2; 8 positions agree with TRBD1. This CDR3 spans 13 amino acids. Per the germline V gene, CDR1 is LGHDT and CDR2 is YNNKEL (reference sequence). V was pared by 5 bases and J by 6 bases, with 5 bases of the junction left unmatched. The CDR3 reads CASSLTGDDGYTF. The CDR3 coding sequence is TGTGCCAGCAGCTTGACAGGGGACGATGGCTACACCTTC. Complete variable domain (other parts from reference TRBV3-1 and TRBJ1-2): DTAVSQTPKYLVTQMGNDKSIKCEQNLGHDTMYWYKQDSKKFLKIMFSYNNKELIINETVPNRFSPKSPDKAHLNLHINSLELGDSAVYFCASSLTGDDGYTFGSGTRLTVV.

The rearrangement joins TRBV12-3 or TRBV12-4 to TRBJ2-4, with a possible D match to TRBD2 (5 bases). The assigned J gene may be wrong: the sequence end matches TRBJ2-7 better. The CDR3 loop spans 13 amino acids. In DNA, the CDR3 is TGTGCCAGCTCCGCAAACTCGGGATACGAGCAGTACTTC. Protein product: CASSANSGYEQYF.

V and J are TRBV20-1 and TRBJ2-3; 10 nucleotides align to TRBD2. The CDR3 loop spans 17 amino acids. Germline CDR1 is DFQATT and CDR2 is SNEGSKA (reference sequence). The V gene end was trimmed by 0 bases and the J gene end by 2 bases; junction bases not matched to a gene: 8. This CDR3 reads CSARDPRLAGYTDTQYF. The CDR3 DNA is TGCAGTGCTAGAGATCCCCGACTAGCGGGTTACACAGATACGCAGTATTTT.

The V call is TRBV9, the J call TRBJ2-1; 13 bases map to TRBD2. The germline V gene has CDR1 SGDLS and CDR2 YYNGEE. This CDR3 region has 18 residues. The V and J ends lost 3 bases and 0 bases, in that order; junction bases with no gene match: 6. CDR3 sequence reads: CASSATSGGSLSYNEQFF. CDR3 sequence (DNA): TGTGCCAGCAGCGCGACTAGCGGGGGGTCCCTCTCCTACAATGAGCAGTTCTTC.

The chain couples TRBV3-1 to TRBJ2-5, with 9 bases that match TRBD2. V lost 1 base, J lost 2 bases, and 2 bases stayed unmatched. Germline V lookup: CDR1 LGHDT, CDR2 YNNKEL (reference sequence). The CDR3 contains 15 residues. CDR3 loop: CASSQAGLAQETQYF. CDR3 in DNA: TGTGCCAGCAGCCAAGCCGGACTAGCGCAAGAGACCCAGTACTTC.

The gene calls are TRBV27 and TRBJ1-1; possible D gene TRBD1, 5 bases. Germline CDR1 MNHEY, CDR2 SMNVEV (reference sequence). Trimming removed 6 bases at V and 0 bases at J, with 14 bases between. The CDR3 spans 15 residues. CDR3 sequence reads: CASSPNEQVNTEAFF. The CDR3 region has the DNA TGTGCCAGCAGCCCCAACGAACAGGTGAACACTGAAGCTTTCTTT.

This clonotype came up once. This rearrangement joins TRBV12-3 or TRBV12-4 to TRBJ2-3; D remains unclear. V was shortened by 7 bases and J by 0 bases, with 8 bases between the two germline ends. This CDR3 has 13 amino acids. The CDR3, as DNA: TGTGCCAGCACCAGAGCTAGCACAGATACGCAGTATTTT. Translating it yields CASTRASTDTQYF.

This clonotype has at least ten counts. The chain combines TRBV7-9 with TRBJ1-2; 7 nucleotides line up with TRBD1. Per germline, CDR1 SEHNR and CDR2 FQNEAQ (reference sequence). The CDR3 sequence is 15 residues long. The trim removed 4 bases at V and 1 base at J, leaving 6 bases unmatched. The DNA for the CDR3 is TGTGCCAGCAGCTCGTCGGACAGGAATAACTATGGCTACACCTTC. Translated, it gives CASSSSDRNNYGYTF.

The rearrangement links TRBV12-3 or TRBV12-4 to TRBJ1-5; the match to TRBD1 covers 7 bases. This CDR3 contains 17 residues. V lost 8 bases, J lost 0 bases, and 13 bases stayed unmatched. The DNA for the CDR3 is TGTGCCAGCCGGGTCAGGGGGTTTGGGGATAGCAATCAGCCCCAGCATTTT. It specifies CASRVRGFGDSNQPQHF.

The chain employs TRBV20-1 and TRBJ2-7; 10 bases align to TRBD1. With the DNA end fitting TRBJ2-5 better, the J assignment may be wrong. The CDR3 contains 17 residues. Germline assignment: CDR1 DFQATT and CDR2 SNEGSKA (reference sequence). CDR3 sequence (DNA): TGCAGTGCCCCTTTCGGGACAGGGGATGTACAGGGTGAGACCCAGTACTTC. Encoded protein: CSAPFGTGDVQGETQYF.

The chain is built from TRBV28 and TRBJ2-5, with 8 nucleotides matching TRBD1. J lost 4 bases, V lost 5 bases, and 3 bases had no gene match. Germline V gene lookup returns CDR1 MDHEN and CDR2 SYDVKM. The CDR3 consists of 13 residues. In nucleotides, the CDR3 is TGTGCCAGCAGTCGCCAGGGGGCAGAGACCCAGTACTTC. Translating it yields CASSRQGAETQYF.

This chain links TRBV10-3 with TRBJ1-6; tentatively, D is TRBD1 (5 bases). V was cut by 7 bases and J by 6 bases, with 10 bases left in between. The CDR3 loop spans 13 amino acids. Germline CDR1 and CDR2: ENHRY and SYGVKD. This chain's CDR3 is CAITQGINSPLHF. The CDR3, as DNA: TGTGCCATCACGCAGGGTATTAATTCACCCCTCCACTTT.

Concerning this clonotype itself: Being one base from a much bigger clone, this may be a read error. This chain joins TRBV6-6 and TRBJ2-7; 8 positions match TRBD2. The CDR3 has 14 amino acids. Germline lookup yields CDR1 MNHNY and CDR2 SVGAGI (reference sequence). The junction had 10 bases not matched to a gene; V was cut back by 6 bases and J by 6 bases. CDR3 DNA: TGTGCCAGCAGAGGCGGGGGGAATGCCTCCGAGCAGTACTTC. Protein product: CASRGGGNASEQYF.